The rows below give T cell receptor beta chains drawn from one sample of a study of blood T cell repertoires in COVID-19. Profiled with immunoSEQ multiplex PCR; TCRdb holds only in-frame clones, not every one. The sample carries some 110,000 clones, approximately 84% recorded once. Sequencing was done on a sample of peripheral blood. These receptors came from a man aged 40-49 years with acute or convalescent COVID-19. Both conserved end residues are part of each CDR3. D genes are given only for firm matches. Only part of the rows carry a size: once, few, many, or a class if the clone is expanded.

TRBJ1-5,TRBV7-2,-,-,CASSAVYQPQHF,TGTGCCAGCAGCGCGGTGTATCAGCCCCAGCATTTT
TRBJ2-5,TRBV14,-,TRBD2,CASSKLAGFEETQYF,TGTGCCAGCAGCAAACTAGCGGGGTTCGAAGAGACCCAGTACTTC
TRBJ2-5,TRBV7-9,-,TRBD1,CASSLGDRGETQYF,TGTGCCAGCAGCCTAGGGGACAGGGGAGAGACCCAGTACTTC
TRBJ2-7,TRBV12-3/TRBV12-4,once,-,CASSSLSYEQYF,TGTGCCAGCAGTTCTCTCTCCTACGAGCAGTACTTC
TRBJ2-7,TRBV28,once,TRBD2,CASSWLAGEMYF,TGTGCCAGCAGTTGGTTAGCGGGAGAAATGTACTTC
TRBJ2-1,TRBV5-1,-,TRBD2,CASSPVPGLANNEQFF,TGCGCCAGCAGCCCAGTTCCGGGACTAGCGAACAATGAGCAGTTCTTC
TRBJ2-3,TRBV10-3,-,TRBD1,CAISEYKGGQGTDTQYF,TGTGCCATCAGTGAATACAAAGGGGGACAGGGAACAGATACGCAGTATTTT
TRBJ2-7,TRBV6-5,-,TRBD2,CASSYLSGTTYEQYF,TGTGCCAGCAGTTACCTTTCCGGGACTACCTACGAGCAGTACTTC
TRBJ2-1,TRBV27,-,TRBD1,CASSSPTGTQFF,TGTGCCAGCAGTTCCCCGACAGGGACGCAGTTCTTC
TRBJ1-1,TRBV7-9,-,TRBD1,CASSFGTENTEAFF,TGTGCCAGCAGCTTCGGGACAGAGAACACTGAAGCTTTCTTT
TRBJ1-1,TRBV6-5,-,-,CASSYGRVHTEAFF,TGTGCCAGCAGTTACGGGCGGGTTCACACTGAAGCTTTCTTT
TRBJ2-1,TRBV15,-,-,CATSRAGLGQFF,TGTGCCACCAGCAGGGCGGGATTGGGGCAGTTCTTC
TRBJ2-3,TRBV19,-,-,CAPKPQGPDTQYF,TGTGCCCCTAAGCCTCAGGGGCCAGATACGCAGTATTTT
TRBJ2-1,TRBV9,-,-,CASSPSVSSYNEQFF,TGTGCCAGCAGCCCTAGCGTTAGTTCCTACAATGAGCAGTTCTTC
TRBJ2-2,TRBV27,few,TRBD2,CASSSTGLTNTGELFF,TGTGCCAGCAGTTCTACGGGACTAACGAACACCGGGGAGCTGTTTTTT
TRBJ2-5,TRBV6-2/TRBV6-3,-,-,CASSYRESQETQYF,TGTGCCAGCAGTTACCGGGAGAGCCAAGAGACCCAGTACTTC
TRBJ2-2,TRBV10-1,-,-,CASSGQINTGELFF,TGCGCCAGCAGTGGGCAGATTAACACCGGGGAGCTGTTTTTT
TRBJ1-5,TRBV23-1,-,-,CASSQGDKDQPQHF,TGCGCCAGCAGTCAAGGGGACAAAGATCAGCCCCAGCATTTT
TRBJ2-7,TRBV7-3,-,-,CASSLEVSYEQYF,TGTGCCAGCAGCTTAGAGGTCTCCTACGAGCAGTACTTC
TRBJ2-1,TRBV3-1/TRBV3-2,-,-,CASSQGSGSYGDEQFF,TGTGCCAGCAGCCAAGGGTCCGGGAGTTATGGGGATGAGCAGTTCTTC
TRBJ2-5,TRBV11-2,-,TRBD2,CASSLTAGGGETQYF,TGTGCCAGCAGCTTAACTGCGGGGGGCGGGGAGACCCAGTACTTC
TRBJ1-1,TRBV7-8,-,TRBD1,CASSSRTGSTEAFF,TGTGCCAGCAGCTCCCGGACAGGTTCAACTGAAGCTTTCTTT
TRBJ1-1,TRBV30,-,-,CAWKRGGTLGTEAFF,TGTGCCTGGAAGAGAGGCGGGACCCTAGGGACTGAAGCTTTCTTT
TRBJ2-2,TRBV5-4,-,TRBD2,CASSYRSSGMEGELFF,TGTGCCAGCAGCTACCGAAGTAGCGGGATGGAAGGGGAGCTGTTTTTT
TRBJ2-5,TRBV6-5,once,TRBD1,CASTWTGLDGETQYF,TGTGCCAGCACCTGGACAGGGTTGGACGGGGAGACCCAGTACTTC